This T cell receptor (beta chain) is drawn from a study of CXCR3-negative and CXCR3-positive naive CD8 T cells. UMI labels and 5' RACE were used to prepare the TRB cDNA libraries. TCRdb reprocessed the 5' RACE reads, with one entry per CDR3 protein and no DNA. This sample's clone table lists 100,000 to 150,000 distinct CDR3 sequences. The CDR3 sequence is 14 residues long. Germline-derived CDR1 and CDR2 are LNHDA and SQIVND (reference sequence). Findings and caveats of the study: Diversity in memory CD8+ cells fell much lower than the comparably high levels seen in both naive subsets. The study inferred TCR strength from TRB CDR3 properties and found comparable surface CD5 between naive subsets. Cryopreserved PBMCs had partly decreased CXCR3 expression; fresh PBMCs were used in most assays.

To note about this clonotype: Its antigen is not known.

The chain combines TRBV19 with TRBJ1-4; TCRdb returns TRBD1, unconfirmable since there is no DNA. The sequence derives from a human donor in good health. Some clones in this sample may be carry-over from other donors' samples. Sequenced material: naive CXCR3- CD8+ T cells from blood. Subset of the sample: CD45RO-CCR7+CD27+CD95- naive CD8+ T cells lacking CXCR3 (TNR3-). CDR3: CASTPWGGNEKLFF.